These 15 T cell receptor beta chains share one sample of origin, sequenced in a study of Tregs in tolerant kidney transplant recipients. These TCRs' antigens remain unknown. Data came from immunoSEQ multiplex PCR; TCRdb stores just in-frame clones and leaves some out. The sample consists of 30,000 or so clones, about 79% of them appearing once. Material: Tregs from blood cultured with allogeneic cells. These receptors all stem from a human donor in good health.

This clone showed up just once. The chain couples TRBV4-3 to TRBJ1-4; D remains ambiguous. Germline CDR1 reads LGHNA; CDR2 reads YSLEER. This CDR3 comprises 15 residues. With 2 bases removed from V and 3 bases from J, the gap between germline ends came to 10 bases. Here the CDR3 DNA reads TGCGCCAGCAGCCAACTACTGACCGCTAATGAAAAACTGTTTTTT. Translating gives CASSQLLTANEKLFF.

The CDR3 DNA reads TGTGCCAGCAGCTTCGACTGGTCCTGGGAGCTGTTTTTT. Amino acids: CASSFDWSWELFF. The chain recombines TRBV11-3 with TRBJ2-2; D is unclear. CDR1 and CDR2 from the germline V gene are SGHNT and YENEEA. V lost 3 bases and J lost 9, with 11 bases in between. This CDR3 has 13 residues.

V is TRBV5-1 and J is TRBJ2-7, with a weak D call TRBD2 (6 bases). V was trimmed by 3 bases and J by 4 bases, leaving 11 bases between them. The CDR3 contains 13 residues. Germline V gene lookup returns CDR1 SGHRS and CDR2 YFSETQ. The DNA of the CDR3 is TGCGCCAGCAGCTGGGGGGTCGAATACGAGCAGTACTTC. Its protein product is CASSWGVEYEQYF. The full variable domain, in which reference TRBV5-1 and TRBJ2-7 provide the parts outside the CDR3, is KAGVTQTPRYLIKTRGQQVTLSCSPISGHRSVSWYQQTPGQGLQFLFEYFSETQRNKGNFPGRFSGRQFSNSRSEMNVSTLELGDSALYLCASSWGVEYEQYFGPGTRLTVT.

The CDR3 loop reads CASSEARRAPGNIQYF. Written as DNA, the CDR3 is TGTGCCAGCAGTGAAGCGCGTAGGGCTCCGGGAAACATTCAGTACTTC. V usage is TRBV2 and J usage is TRBJ2-4; D is undetermined. Germline values: CDR1 SNHLY, CDR2 FYNNEI. With 0 bases removed from V and 6 bases from J, the gap between germline ends came to 15 bases. The length of the CDR3 is 16 residues.

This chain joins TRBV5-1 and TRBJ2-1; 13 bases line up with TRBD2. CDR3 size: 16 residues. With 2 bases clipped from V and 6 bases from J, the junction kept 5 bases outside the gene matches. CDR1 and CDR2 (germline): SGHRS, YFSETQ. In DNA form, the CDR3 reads TGCGCCAGCAGCTTAGGACTAGCGGGAGCGAGCAATGAGCAGTTCTTC. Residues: CASSLGLAGASNEQFF.

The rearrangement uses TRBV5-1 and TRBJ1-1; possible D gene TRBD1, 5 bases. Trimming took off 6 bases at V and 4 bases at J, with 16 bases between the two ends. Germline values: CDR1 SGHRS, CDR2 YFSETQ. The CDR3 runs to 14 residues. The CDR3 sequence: CASTSAWDLTEAFF. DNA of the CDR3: TGCGCCAGCACCTCAGCATGGGACCTCACTGAAGCTTTCTTT.

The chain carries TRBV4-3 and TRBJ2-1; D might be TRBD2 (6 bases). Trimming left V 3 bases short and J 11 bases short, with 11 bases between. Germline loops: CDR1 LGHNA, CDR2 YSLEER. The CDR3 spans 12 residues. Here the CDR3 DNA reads TGCGCCAGCAGCCATGGGGGGAACCAGCAGTTCTTC. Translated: CASSHGGNQQFF.

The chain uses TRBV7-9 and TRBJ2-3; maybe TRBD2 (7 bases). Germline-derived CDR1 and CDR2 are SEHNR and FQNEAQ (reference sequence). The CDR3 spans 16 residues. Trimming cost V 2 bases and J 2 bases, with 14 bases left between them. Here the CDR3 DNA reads TGTGCCAGCAGCTTATTACCGGGGGGCCTCACAGATACGCAGTATTTT. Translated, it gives CASSLLPGGLTDTQYF.

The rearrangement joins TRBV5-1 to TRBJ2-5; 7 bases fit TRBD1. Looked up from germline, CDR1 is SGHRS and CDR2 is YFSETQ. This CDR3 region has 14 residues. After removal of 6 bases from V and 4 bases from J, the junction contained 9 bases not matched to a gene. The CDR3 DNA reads TGCGCCAGCACCCTGACCCCAGGGGGAGAGACCCAGTACTTC. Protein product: CASTLTPGGETQYF. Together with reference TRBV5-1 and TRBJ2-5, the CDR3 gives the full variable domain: KAGVTQTPRYLIKTRGQQVTLSCSPISGHRSVSWYQQTPGQGLQFLFEYFSETQRNKGNFPGRFSGRQFSNSRSEMNVSTLELGDSALYLCASTLTPGGETQYFGPGTRLLVL.

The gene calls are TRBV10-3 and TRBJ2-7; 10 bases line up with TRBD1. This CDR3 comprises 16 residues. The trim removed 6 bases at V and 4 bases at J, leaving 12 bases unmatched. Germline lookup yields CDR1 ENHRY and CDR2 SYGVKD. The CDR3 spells CAIRRSGTGDGYEQYF. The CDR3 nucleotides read TGTGCCATCAGGAGATCCGGGACAGGGGACGGGTACGAGCAGTACTTC.

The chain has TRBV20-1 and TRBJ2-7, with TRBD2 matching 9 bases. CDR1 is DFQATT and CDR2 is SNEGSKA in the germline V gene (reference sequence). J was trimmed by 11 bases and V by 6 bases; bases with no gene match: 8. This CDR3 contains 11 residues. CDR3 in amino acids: CSARGREGEYF. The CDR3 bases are TGCAGTGCCCGAGGGCGGGAGGGGGAGTACTTC.

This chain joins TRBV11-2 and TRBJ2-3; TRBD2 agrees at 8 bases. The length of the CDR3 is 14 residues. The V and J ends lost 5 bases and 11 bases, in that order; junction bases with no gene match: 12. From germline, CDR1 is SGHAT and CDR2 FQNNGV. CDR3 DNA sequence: TGTGCCAGCAGCCCAGACGGGAGGGCCTGGGGGCAGTATTTT. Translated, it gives CASSPDGRAWGQYF.

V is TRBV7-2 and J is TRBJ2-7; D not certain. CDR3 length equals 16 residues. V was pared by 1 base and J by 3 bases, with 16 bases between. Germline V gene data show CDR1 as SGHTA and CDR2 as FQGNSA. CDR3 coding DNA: TGTGCCAGCAGCTTAGGCTCAGGTTGGATCAGCTACGAGCAGTACTTC. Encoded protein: CASSLGSGWISYEQYF.

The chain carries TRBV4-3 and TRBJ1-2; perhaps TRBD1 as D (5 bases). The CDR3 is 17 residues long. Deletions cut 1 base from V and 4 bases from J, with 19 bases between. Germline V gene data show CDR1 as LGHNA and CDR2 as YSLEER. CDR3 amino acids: CASSQVVASQGAYGYTF. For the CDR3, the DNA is TGCGCCAGCAGCCAAGTCGTAGCCAGCCAAGGGGCCTATGGCTACACCTTC.

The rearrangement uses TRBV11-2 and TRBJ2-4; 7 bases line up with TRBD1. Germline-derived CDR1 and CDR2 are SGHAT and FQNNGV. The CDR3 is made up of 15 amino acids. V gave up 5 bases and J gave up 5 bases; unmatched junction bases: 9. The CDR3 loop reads CASSTWGQTQNIQYF. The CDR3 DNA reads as TGTGCCAGCAGCACTTGGGGACAGACCCAAAACATTCAGTACTTC.